These T cell receptor beta chains were read from a single sample in a study of CD8+ T cells in alopecia areata. Clones were read by immunoSEQ multiplex PCR, and TCRdb kept only the in-frame ones, dropping some. The sample lists 200,000 or so clones; around 43% were seen once. Sequences were derived from CD4+ T cells sorted from blood, sampled between weeks 36 and 40, from a patient treated with tofacitinib. The receptors stem from a human donor with alopecia areata. The CDR3 runs from the conserved cysteine through the conserved F or W. D genes are given only for firm matches. A clone size is listed for some rows: how often the clone was seen (once, few, many), or a class if it is expanded.

J	D	size	V	DNA	CDR3
TRBJ1-1	NA	NA	TRBV25-1	TGTGCCAGCAGTGAGACCCACACTGAAGCTTTCTTT	CASSETHTEAFF
TRBJ2-7	TRBD2	NA	TRBV5-1	TGCGCCAGCAGCTTTAGCGGGAGCTCCTACGAGCAGTACTTC	CASSFSGSSYEQYF
TRBJ1-3	NA	NA	TRBV9	TGTGCCAGCAGCGCCGGACCTAATCGGGACACCATATATTTT	CASSAGPNRDTIYF
TRBJ1-5	TRBD1	NA	TRBV2	TGTGCCAGCAGGTCCAGGGGGGGCAATCAGCCCCAGCATTTT	CASRSRGGNQPQHF
TRBJ1-2	NA	NA	TRBV19	TGTGCCAGTAGGTCTACAGAGCCCGGTTTTGGCTACACCTTC	CASRSTEPGFGYTF
TRBJ1-5	NA	NA	TRBV7-2	TGTGCCAGCAGCTTATTAGGTATTGGGGACCAGCCCCAGCATTTT	CASSLLGIGDQPQHF
TRBJ1-5	NA	NA	TRBV10-3	TGTGCCATCAGTGACGGCAGAAGGGAGCCCCAGCATTTT	CAISDGRREPQHF
TRBJ2-1	NA	NA	TRBV2	TGTGCCAGCGCCCGGGACTTCTCCTACAATGAGCAGTTCTTC	CASARDFSYNEQFF
TRBJ2-7	TRBD1	NA	TRBV2	TGTGCCAGCACATCCGGGACAGGGTCCTACGAGCAGTACTTC	CASTSGTGSYEQYF
TRBJ2-5	NA	NA	TRBV18	TGTGCCAGCTCACCTCCGTCGGAGGAAGAGACCCAGTACTTC	CASSPPSEEETQYF
TRBJ2-1	TRBD2	NA	TRBV7-2	TGTGCCAGCAGCCTAAGCGGGAGTCGGAGCAATGAGCAGTTCTTC	CASSLSGSRSNEQFF
TRBJ2-1	TRBD2	NA	TRBV6-6	TGTGCCAGCAGTTTGACTAGCGGGATAGGCAATGAGCAGTTCTTC	CASSLTSGIGNEQFF
TRBJ2-7	NA	NA	TRBV4-2	TGTGCCAGCAGCTATTCTAGGTTGGTTTCCTACGAGCAGTACTTC	CASSYSRLVSYEQYF
TRBJ1-2	TRBD1	few	TRBV30	TGTGCCTGGAGCGATTATCCCGGACAGGGTGAGAGCTATGGCTACACCTTC	CAWSDYPGQGESYGYTF
TRBJ2-1	NA	many	TRBV5-6	TGTGCCAGCAGCTTGGGAGGTGAGCAGTTCTTC	CASSLGGEQFF
TRBJ2-3	NA	NA	TRBV4-3	TGCGCCAGCAGCCATCAACGGTCAGGGTCAAGGGGGGCAGATACGCAGTATTTT	CASSHQRSGSRGADTQYF